This T cell receptor (beta chain) was obtained from a study of beta chain features in type 1 diabetes. Findings of the study overall: Researchers report that Type 1 diabetes patients had moderately but significantly shorter TCRB CDR3s across all four CD4+ subsets.

CDR1 SGDLS and CDR2 YYNGEE come from the germline V gene. The CDR3 is made up of 16 amino acids. V lost 0 bases, J lost 1 base, and 12 bases lay in between. For this clone: What it binds is not known.

The authors reverse transcribed all of the isolated RNA, so sequencing captured expressed TCRB transcripts. Sequencing used immunoSEQ multiplex PCR; TCRdb keeps in-frame clones, though not all of them. The sample carries around 600,000 clones, about an eighth recorded once. The chain couples TRBV9 to TRBJ2-3; perhaps TRBD1 as D (6 bases). The sequenced material came from naive CD4+ T cells from blood. This receptor was taken from a man aged 25 to 40 with type 1 diabetes. Written as DNA, the CDR3 is TGTGCCAGCAGCGTAGCTCAGGGGCAACGCACAGATACGCAGTATTTT. Protein: CASSVAQGQRTDTQYF. The full variable domain, completed using reference TRBV9 and TRBJ2-3, is DSGVTQTPKHLITATGQRVTLRCSPRSGDLSVYWYQQSLDQGLQFLIQYYNGEERAKGNILERFSAQQFPDLHSELNLSSLELGDSALYFCASSVAQGQRTDTQYFGPGTRLTVL.